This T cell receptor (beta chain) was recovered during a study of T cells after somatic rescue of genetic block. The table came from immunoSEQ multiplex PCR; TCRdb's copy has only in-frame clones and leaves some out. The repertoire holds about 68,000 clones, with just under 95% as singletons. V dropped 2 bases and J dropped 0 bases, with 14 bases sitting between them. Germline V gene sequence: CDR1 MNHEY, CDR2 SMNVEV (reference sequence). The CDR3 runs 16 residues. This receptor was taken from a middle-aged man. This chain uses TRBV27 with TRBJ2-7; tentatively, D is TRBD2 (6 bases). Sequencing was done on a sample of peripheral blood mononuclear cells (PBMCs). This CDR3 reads CASSLVGPGSSYEQYF. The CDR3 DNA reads TGTGCCAGCAGTTTAGTGGGGCCCGGGAGCTCCTACGAGCAGTACTTC.